This T cell receptor (beta chain) was retrieved from a study of beta chain features in type 1 diabetes. Every isolated RNA sample was fully reverse transcribed, so sequencing captured expressed TCRB transcripts. Some clones are missing from TCRdb's copy, which holds only in-frame ones; the method was immunoSEQ multiplex PCR. The profile shows a few hundred thousand clones, 14% of them singletons. This clone has a handful of counts. The V end lost 10 bases, the J end lost 0 bases, and 7 bases lay between the germline ends. This CDR3 is built from 11 residues. Germline V gives CDR1 ENHRY, CDR2 SYGVKD. The sequenced sample consisted of naive CD4+ T cells from blood. This chain joins TRBV10-3 and TRBJ2-7; D is unresolved. The sequence was collected from a man aged 25-45 years in good health. In DNA, the CDR3 is TGTGCCACTAGAGACTCCTACGAGCAGTACGTC. This sequence encodes CATRDSYEQYV.